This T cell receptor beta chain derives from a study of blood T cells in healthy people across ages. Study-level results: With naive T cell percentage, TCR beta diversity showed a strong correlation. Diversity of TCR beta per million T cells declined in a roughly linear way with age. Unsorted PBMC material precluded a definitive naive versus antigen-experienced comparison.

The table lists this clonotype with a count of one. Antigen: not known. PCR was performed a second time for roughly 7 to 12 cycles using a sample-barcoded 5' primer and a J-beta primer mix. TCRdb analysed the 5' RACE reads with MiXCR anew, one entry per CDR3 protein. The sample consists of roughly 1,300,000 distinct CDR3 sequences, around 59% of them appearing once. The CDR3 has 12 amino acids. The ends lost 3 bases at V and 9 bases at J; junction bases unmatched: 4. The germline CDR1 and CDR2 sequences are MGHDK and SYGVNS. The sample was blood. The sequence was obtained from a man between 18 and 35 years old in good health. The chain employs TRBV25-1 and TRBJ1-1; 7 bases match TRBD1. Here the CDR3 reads CASSEARGQAFF. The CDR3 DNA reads TGTGCCAGCAGTGAGGCTAGGGGGCAAGCTTTCTTT.